Following are 10 T cell receptor beta chains from one sample sequenced in a study of identifying expanded T cells in peripheral blood. The data were produced by immunoSEQ multiplex PCR, yet TCRdb's version contains in-frame clones alone and is incomplete. The sample includes under 150,000 clones, more than 75% of them seen just once. Sequenced input: blood. Every receptor here comes from a person between 18 and 75 years old in good health.

V is TRBV5-4 and J is TRBJ2-6, with 9 bases lining up with TRBD1. V was pared by 4 bases and J by 4 bases, with 9 bases of the junction left unmatched. Germline CDR1 and CDR2: SGHNT and YYREEE (reference sequence). This CDR3 comprises 17 residues. The CDR3 protein is CASSTGTGRPGANVLTF. In DNA form, the CDR3 reads TGTGCCAGCAGCACCGGGACAGGGCGCCCCGGGGCCAACGTCCTGACTTTC.

V and J are TRBV11-3 and TRBJ2-7; 7 bases match TRBD1. Trimming at V came to 5 bases and at J to 2 bases, leaving 9 bases not matched to a gene. Per germline, CDR1 SGHNT and CDR2 YENEEA. CDR3 size: 15 residues. Here the CDR3 reads CASSPDRTGAYEQYF. In DNA, the CDR3 is TGTGCCAGCAGCCCGGATAGAACAGGGGCCTACGAGCAGTACTTC.

Here the CDR3 reads CASRNAGRDTEAFF. As DNA, the CDR3 is TGTGCCAGCAGGAACGCAGGGCGGGACACTGAAGCTTTCTTT. This chain joins TRBV6-5 and TRBJ1-1; D might be TRBD1 (5 bases). Looked up from germline, CDR1 is MNHEY and CDR2 is SVGAGI. V lost 6 bases and J 3 bases, leaving 14 bases between the germline ends. The CDR3 is 14 residues long.

The V call is TRBV2, the J call TRBJ2-3; perhaps TRBD2 as D (5 bases). Deletions cut 8 bases from V and 0 bases from J, with 12 bases between. Germline assignment: CDR1 SNHLY and CDR2 FYNNEI. This CDR3 spans 14 amino acids. The CDR3 here is CASGSTISTDTQYF. The CDR3 nucleotides are TGTGCCAGCGGTTCGACTATTAGCACAGATACGCAGTATTTT.

V usage is TRBV7-2 and J usage is TRBJ1-2, with a tentative D call TRBD1 (6 bases). Germline V lookup: CDR1 SGHTA, CDR2 FQGNSA. The CDR3 has 15 amino acids. Trimming pared 1 base from V and 11 bases from J, leaving 20 bases between. CDR3 nucleotides: TGTGCCAGCAGCTTAGAAGATGTAACGGGACACAGATACACCTTC. Translating gives CASSLEDVTGHRYTF.

The genes are TRBV4-1 and TRBJ1-5; TRBD1 is a possible D gene (6 bases). V lost 1 base and J lost 4, with 17 bases in between. The CDR3 loop spans 17 amino acids. Germline assignment: CDR1 MGHRA and CDR2 YSYEKL. CDR3 loop: CASSQGTNRARNQPQHF. In DNA form, the CDR3 reads TGCGCCAGCAGCCAAGGTACCAACAGGGCTCGAAATCAGCCCCAGCATTTT.

The chain uses TRBV28 and TRBJ1-5; D is unclear. The germline CDR1 and CDR2 sequences are MDHEN and SYDVKM. V shed 7 bases and J shed 5 bases, with 21 bases lying between them. The CDR3 length is 16 residues. The CDR3 DNA is TGTGCCAGCACTCCTTTTGCCGGGGTAAGAGATCAGCCCCAGCATTTT. This gives the protein CASTPFAGVRDQPQHF.

This rearrangement joins TRBV11-3 to TRBJ2-5; 13 nucleotides match TRBD2. CDR1 is SGHNT, CDR2 YENEEA, per germline. There are 18 residues in the CDR3. With V trimmed by 1 base and J by 2 bases, 7 bases remained unmatched. Here the CDR3 reads CASSLGTSGGHAQETQYF. DNA for the CDR3: TGTGCCAGCAGCTTAGGGACTAGCGGGGGCCACGCGCAAGAGACCCAGTACTTC.

The CDR3 sequence: CATSRVGGNEKLFF. As DNA, the CDR3 is TGTGCCACCAGCAGAGTAGGGGGAAATGAAAAACTGTTTTTT. V usage is TRBV15 and J usage is TRBJ1-4; D possibly corresponds to TRBD1 (6 bases). CDR3 length equals 14 residues. Germline CDR1 reads LNHNV; CDR2 reads YYDKDF (reference sequence). The V and J ends lost 1 base and 5 bases respectively, with 8 bases between them.

This chain links TRBV5-1 with TRBJ1-2; the match to TRBD1 covers 8 bases. CDR3 size: 14 residues. From germline, CDR1 is SGHRS and CDR2 YFSETQ. V gave up 5 bases and J gave up 13 bases; unmatched junction bases: 16. The chain's CDR3 is CASRSRDRPTSSTF. Written as DNA, the CDR3 is TGCGCCAGCAGATCCCGGGACAGGCCAACGAGTTCCACCTTC.